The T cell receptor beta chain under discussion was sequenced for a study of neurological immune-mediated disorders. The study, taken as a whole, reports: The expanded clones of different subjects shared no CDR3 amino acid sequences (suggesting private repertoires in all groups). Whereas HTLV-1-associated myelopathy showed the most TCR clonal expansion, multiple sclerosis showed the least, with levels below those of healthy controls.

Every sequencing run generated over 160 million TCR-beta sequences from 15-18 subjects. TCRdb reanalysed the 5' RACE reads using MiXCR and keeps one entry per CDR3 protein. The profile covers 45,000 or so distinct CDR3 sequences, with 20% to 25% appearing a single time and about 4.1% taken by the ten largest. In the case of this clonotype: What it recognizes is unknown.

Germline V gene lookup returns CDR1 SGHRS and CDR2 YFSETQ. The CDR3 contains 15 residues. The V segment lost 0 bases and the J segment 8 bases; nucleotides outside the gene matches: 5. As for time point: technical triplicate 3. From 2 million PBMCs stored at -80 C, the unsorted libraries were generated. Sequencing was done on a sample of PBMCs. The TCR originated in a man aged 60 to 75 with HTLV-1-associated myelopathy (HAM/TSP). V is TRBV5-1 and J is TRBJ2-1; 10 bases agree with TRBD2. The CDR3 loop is CASSLEASGSYEQFF. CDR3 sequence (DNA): TGCGCCAGCAGCTTGGAGGCTAGCGGGAGTTATGAGCAGTTCTTC.